This TCR beta chain was recorded in a study of cytomegalovirus exposure and HLA in healthy donors. Looking at the study overall: The 120 million or so unique TCR beta sequences, from about 180 million T cells, were found by an earlier analysis. Findings and caveats of the study: Presence/absence analyses assumed roughly uniform sequencing depth across donors. Among TCR sequences, most were rare, though some public TCRs appeared in many donors. A few CMV-associated chains were confirmed in vitro to be specific for CMV antigens.

The PCR had 60 Vbeta and 13 Jbeta primers. Only in-frame clones appear in the TCRdb table, and some are missing; sequencing was by immunoSEQ multiplex PCR. The data show 100,000 to 130,000 clones, around 74% seen once. The germline gives CDR1 MNHNS, CDR2 SASEGT. The CDR3 is 15 residues long. V lost 6 bases, J lost 2 bases, and 17 bases lay in between. Of note for this clone: Its antigen is still unknown.

The chain combines TRBV6-1 with TRBJ2-7, with TRBD1 as a possible D gene (6 bases). The sample consisted of PBMCs. The TCR was taken from a woman in her thirties or forties in good health and CMV-seropositive. CDR3 nucleotides: TGTGCCAGCAGCCCTGGACAGTTTGCCCCCTACGAGCAGTACTTC. The encoded protein is CASSPGQFAPYEQYF.